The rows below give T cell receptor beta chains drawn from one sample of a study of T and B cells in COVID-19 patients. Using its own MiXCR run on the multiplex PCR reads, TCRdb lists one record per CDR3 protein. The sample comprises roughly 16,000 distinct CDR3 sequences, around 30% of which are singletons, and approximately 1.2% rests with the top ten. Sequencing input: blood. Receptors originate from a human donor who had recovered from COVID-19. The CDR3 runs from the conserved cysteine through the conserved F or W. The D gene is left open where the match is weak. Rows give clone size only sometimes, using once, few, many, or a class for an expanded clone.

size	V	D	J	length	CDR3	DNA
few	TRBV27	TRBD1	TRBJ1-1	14	CASSTQGAWTEAFF	TGTGCCAGCAGTACACAGGGGGCTTGGACTGAAGCTTTCTTT
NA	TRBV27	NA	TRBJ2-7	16	CASSLRGRQASYEQYF	TGTGCCAGCAGTTTAAGGGGACGACAGGCGTCCTACGAGCAGTACTTC
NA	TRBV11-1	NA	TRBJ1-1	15	CASSGSGGKGTEAFF	TGTGCCAGCAGCGGGAGCGGGGGAAAAGGGACTGAAGCTTTCTTT
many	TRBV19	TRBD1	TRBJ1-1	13	CASNRQGRTEAFF	TGTGCCAGTAACCGACAGGGGAGGACTGAAGCTTTCTTT
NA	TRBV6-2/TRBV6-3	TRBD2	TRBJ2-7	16	CASSYASGGESYEQYF	TGTGCCAGCAGTTACGCCAGCGGGGGGGAATCCTACGAGCAGTACTTC
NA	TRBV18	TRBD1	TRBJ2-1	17	CASSPLVGTGAYNEQFF	TGTGCCAGCTCACCCCTAGTGGGGACAGGGGCCTACAATGAGCAGTTCTTC
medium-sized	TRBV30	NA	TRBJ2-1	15	CAWRVVWSSYNEQFF	TGTGCCTGGAGGGTAGTCTGGAGCTCCTACAATGAGCAGTTCTTC
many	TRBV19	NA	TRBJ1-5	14	CASSIMSSNQPQHF	TGTGCCAGTAGTATTATGTCTAGCAATCAGCCCCAGCATTTT
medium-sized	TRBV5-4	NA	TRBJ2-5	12	CASSAPQETQYF	TGTGCCAGCAGCGCACCCCAAGAGACCCAGTACTTC
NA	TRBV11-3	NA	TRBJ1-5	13	CASSFSRDQPQHF	TGTGCCAGCAGCTTTAGCCGGGATCAGCCCCAGCATTTT
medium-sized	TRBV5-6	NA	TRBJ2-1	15	CASSGGYVGYNEQFF	TGTGCCAGCAGCGGCGGCTATGTCGGCTACAATGAGCAGTTCTTC
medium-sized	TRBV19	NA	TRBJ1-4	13	CASSIIQTEKLFF	TGTGCCAGTAGTATCATCCAGACCGAAAAACTGTTTTTT
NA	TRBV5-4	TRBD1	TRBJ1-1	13	CASSFDRGTEAFF	TGTGCCAGCAGCTTTGACAGGGGGACTGAAGCTTTCTTT
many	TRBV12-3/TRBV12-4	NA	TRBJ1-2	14	CASSSRTLAYGYTF	TGTGCCAGCAGTTCGAGGACGCTGGCTTATGGCTACACCTTC
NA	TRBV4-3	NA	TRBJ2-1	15	CASSQFLRDGNEQFF	TGCGCCAGCAGCCAATTTCTGAGAGACGGGAATGAGCAGTTCTTC
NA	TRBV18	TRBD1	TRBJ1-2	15	CASSLMGQRNYGYTF	TGTGCCAGCTCACTAATGGGACAGAGAAACTATGGCTACACCTTC
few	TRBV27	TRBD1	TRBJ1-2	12	CAAPGTGKGYTF	TGTGCCGCACCGGGGACAGGGAAAGGCTACACCTTC
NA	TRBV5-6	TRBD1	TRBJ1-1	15	CASSSPGQGSTEAFF	TGTGCCAGCAGCTCACCGGGACAGGGTAGCACTGAAGCTTTCTTT
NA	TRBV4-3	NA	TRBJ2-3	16	CASSQGAGATLDTQYF	TGCGCCAGCAGCCAAGGGGCGGGGGCCACCCTGGATACGCAGTATTTT
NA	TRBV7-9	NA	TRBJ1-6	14	CASRNPGVNSPLHF	TGTGCCAGTCGCAACCCGGGGGTTAATTCACCCCTCCACTTT
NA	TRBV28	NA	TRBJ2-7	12	CASRTRQDEQYF	TGTGCCAGCAGAACACGACAGGACGAGCAGTACTTC
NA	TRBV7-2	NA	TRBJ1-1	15	CASSSWTPKNTEAFF	TGTGCCAGCAGCTCGTGGACACCGAAGAACACTGAAGCTTTCTTT
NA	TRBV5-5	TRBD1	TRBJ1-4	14	CASSLGGHNEKLFF	TGTGCCAGCAGCTTAGGGGGCCATAATGAAAAACTGTTTTTT
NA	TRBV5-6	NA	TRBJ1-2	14	CASSPNTGSYGYTF	TGTGCCAGCAGCCCTAATACTGGGAGTTATGGCTACACCTTC
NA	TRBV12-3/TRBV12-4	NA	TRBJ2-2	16	CASSFRPWANTGVLFF	TGTGCCAGCAGTTTCCGTCCCTGGGCGAACACCGGGGTGCTGTTTTTT
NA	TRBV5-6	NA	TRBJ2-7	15	CASRVQERVIYEQYF	TGTGCCAGCAGGGTGCAGGAGAGAGTGATCTACGAGCAGTACTTC
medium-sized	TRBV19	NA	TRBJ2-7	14	CASSPRRTAYEQYF	TGTGCCAGTAGTCCACGACGGACAGCTTACGAGCAGTACTTC
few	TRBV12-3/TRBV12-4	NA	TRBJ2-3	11	CASTHTDTQYF	TGTGCCAGCACCCACACAGATACGCAGTATTTT
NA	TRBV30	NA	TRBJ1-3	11	CAWSAGNTIYF	TGTGCCTGGAGTGCCGGAAACACCATATATTTT
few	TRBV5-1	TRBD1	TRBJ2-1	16	CASSTGTGTSYNEQFF	TGCGCCAGCAGCACTGGGACAGGGACATCCTACAATGAGCAGTTCTTC
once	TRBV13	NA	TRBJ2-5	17	CASSLAGRDLERETQYF	TGCGCCAGCAGCTTGGCCGGCAGGGACTTGGAGCGAGAGACCCAGTACTTC
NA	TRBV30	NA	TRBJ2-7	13	CAWKQGRSYEQYF	TGTGCCTGGAAACAGGGGAGGTCTTACGAGCAGTACTTC
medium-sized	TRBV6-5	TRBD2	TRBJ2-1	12	CASRAGVGEQFF	TGTGCCAGTCGGGCGGGGGTTGGGGAGCAGTTCTTC
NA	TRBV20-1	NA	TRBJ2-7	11	CSAPSKGEQYF	TGCAGTGCCCCATCAAAAGGCGAGCAGTACTTC
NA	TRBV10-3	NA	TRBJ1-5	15	CAISDFEHSNQPQHF	TGTGCCATCAGTGATTTTGAGCATAGCAATCAGCCCCAGCATTTT
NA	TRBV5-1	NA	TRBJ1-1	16	CASSPAPTGLNTEAFF	TGCGCCAGCAGCCCCGCCCCGACAGGACTGAACACTGAAGCTTTCTTT
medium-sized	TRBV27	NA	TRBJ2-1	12	CASSFHRNEQFF	TGTGCCAGCAGTTTTCATCGGAATGAGCAGTTCTTC
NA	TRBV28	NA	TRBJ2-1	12	CASSLPPAGTFF	TGTGCCAGCAGTTTACCCCCGGCTGGTACGTTCTTC
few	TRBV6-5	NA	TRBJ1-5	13	CASSYRGDQPQHF	TGTGCCAGCAGTTACAGAGGGGATCAGCCCCAGCATTTT
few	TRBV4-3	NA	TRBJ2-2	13	CASSQETTGELFF	TGCGCCAGCAGCCAAGAGACTACCGGGGAGCTGTTTTTT
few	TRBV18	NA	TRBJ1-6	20	CASSLRTTGAAGSYNSPLHF	TGTGCCAGCTCCCTTAGGACGACGGGGGCCGCGGGCTCCTATAATTCACCCCTCCACTTT
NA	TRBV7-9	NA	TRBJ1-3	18	CASSPKRYRDFSGNTIYF	TGTGCCAGCAGCCCGAAAAGATACAGGGATTTCTCTGGAAACACCATATATTTT
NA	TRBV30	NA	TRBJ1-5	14	CAWSGGMSNQPQHF	TGTGCCTGGAGTGGAGGGATGAGCAATCAGCCCCAGCATTTT
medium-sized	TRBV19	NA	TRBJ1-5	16	CASSKPGLQWNQPQHF	TGTGCCAGTAGTAAGCCTGGACTACAATGGAATCAGCCCCAGCATTTT
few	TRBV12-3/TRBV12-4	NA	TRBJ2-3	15	CASSSMTTWRDTQYF	TGTGCCAGCAGCTCCATGACTACTTGGCGGGATACGCAGTATTTT
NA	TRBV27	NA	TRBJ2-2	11	CASSLWGELFF	TGTGCCAGCAGTTTATGGGGAGAGCTGTTTTTT
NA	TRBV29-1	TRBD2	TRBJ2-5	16	CSVEVSGGASQETQYF	TGCAGCGTTGAAGTGAGCGGGGGGGCCTCCCAAGAGACCCAGTACTTC
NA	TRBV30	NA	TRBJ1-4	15	CAWRQTPATNEKLFF	TGTGCCTGGCGACAAACCCCTGCAACTAATGAAAAACTGTTTTTT
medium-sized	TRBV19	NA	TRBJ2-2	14	CASSLGANTGELFF	TGTGCCAGTAGCCTGGGTGCGAACACCGGGGAGCTGTTTTTT
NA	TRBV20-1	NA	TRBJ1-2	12	CSARAGGRGYTF	TGCAGTGCTAGAGCCGGGGGGCGCGGCTACACCTTC
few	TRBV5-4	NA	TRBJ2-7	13	CASSPLNSYEQYF	TGTGCCAGCAGCCCGCTCAACTCCTACGAGCAGTACTTC
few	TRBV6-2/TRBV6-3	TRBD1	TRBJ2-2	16	CASSLRQGGDPGELFF	TGTGCCAGCAGTCTACGACAGGGGGGGGACCCCGGGGAGCTGTTTTTT
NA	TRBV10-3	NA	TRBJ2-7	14	CATLSPDRSYEQYF	TGTGCCACCCTCAGCCCGGACAGATCCTACGAGCAGTACTTC
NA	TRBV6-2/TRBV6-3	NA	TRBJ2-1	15	CASSKDRNSYNEQFF	TGTGCCAGCAGTAAAGACAGGAACTCCTACAATGAGCAGTTCTTC